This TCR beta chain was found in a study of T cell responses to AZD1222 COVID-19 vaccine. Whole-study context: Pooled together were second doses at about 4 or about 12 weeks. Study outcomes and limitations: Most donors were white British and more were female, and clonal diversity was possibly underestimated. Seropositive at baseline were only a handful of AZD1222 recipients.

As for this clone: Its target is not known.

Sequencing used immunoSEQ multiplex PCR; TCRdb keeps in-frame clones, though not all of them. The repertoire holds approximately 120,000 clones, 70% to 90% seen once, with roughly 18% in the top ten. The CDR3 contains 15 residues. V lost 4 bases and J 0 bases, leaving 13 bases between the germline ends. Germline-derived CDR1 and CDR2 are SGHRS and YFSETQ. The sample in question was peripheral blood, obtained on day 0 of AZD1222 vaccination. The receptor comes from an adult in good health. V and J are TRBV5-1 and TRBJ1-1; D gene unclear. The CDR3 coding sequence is TGCGCCAGCAGCGGGCTTATTGGGGTGAACACTGAAGCTTTCTTT. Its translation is CASSGLIGVNTEAFF.